This T cell receptor beta chain appears in the sequencing data of a study of blood T cell repertoires in COVID-19 (dated by TCRdb to 2018 to 2020). About the investigation overall: The collaborator samples originated in the United States, Italy and Spain and spanned the acute and convalescent phases of COVID-19. The material from the prospective study consisted of cDNA or gDNA derived from T cells, B-cell-depleted T cells, or PBMCs. The dataset comprised deeply sampled blood TCRbeta repertoires from subjects exposed to, actively infected with, or recovered from COVID-19. The repertoires were released in a freely available public database intended as a resource for research on the immune response to SARS-CoV-2. Samples were obtained from the ongoing ImmuneRACE study (first 160 participants) and from about 1,300 subjects provided by 6 global collaborators. Sample metadata almost always included a de-identified subject ID, COVID-19 status, age in years and sex. Where available, HLA class I and class II types were obtained from metadata supplied by the sample provider rather than from assay-based typing. Summary of the overall study and its limitations: The amount of clinical and demographic metadata varied by source and participant and was provided uncurated.

On this clone itself: No antigen is known for it. Within one base of it there is no much larger clone, and no base qualities were kept.

Collaborating institutions collected whole blood in K2EDTA tubes following their own protocols. For TCRbeta analysis, collaborators shipped samples in one of three forms: frozen whole blood, isolated PBMCs, or DNA extracted from either of those sample types. Reading from cysteine to phenylalanine, the CDR3 counts 16 amino acids. Only CDR3 DNA remains: 48 bases, in frame from the first base. CDR1 is given as MNHEY and CDR2 as SVGAGI, both from the germline V gene. For this chain, trimming is 1 base at the V end and 5 bases at the J end, and the number of junction bases without a gene match is 6. TCRbeta CDR3 regions were amplified from genomic DNA using the immunoSEQ Assay, a bias-controlled multiplex PCR. Per the original workflow: Within the assay, amplification of reference gene primers was used to estimate how many nucleated cells each sample contained. To quantify the absolute abundance of each unique TCRbeta CDR3 rearrangement, sequence reads were collapsed and filtered. Productive Simpson clonality was computed per sample as the square root of Simpson's diversity index over productive rearrangements. TCRdb mirrors the immuneACCESS table, restricted to in-frame sequences. Some clones are absent from its copies; in checked studies, under half trace to an unresolved V gene, and the reason for the others is unknown. D and trimming come from the DNA, and the V and J calls and clone size come from that table. The sample contains about 50,000 clones, approximately 85% of them found a single time. About 15% of the sample is taken by the ten largest.

The sequencing input was peripheral blood. The rearrangement combines TRBV6-5 with TRBJ2-1; 9 junctional bases match TRBD2. The receptor's source is a human donor in a cohort sampled during active COVID-19. The donor label of this sample is uncertain. The sequenced DNA is TGTGCCAGCAGTTACTTGACTAGCGGAGTTAACAATGAGCAGTTCTTC. Its coded protein is CASSYLTSGVNNEQFF.